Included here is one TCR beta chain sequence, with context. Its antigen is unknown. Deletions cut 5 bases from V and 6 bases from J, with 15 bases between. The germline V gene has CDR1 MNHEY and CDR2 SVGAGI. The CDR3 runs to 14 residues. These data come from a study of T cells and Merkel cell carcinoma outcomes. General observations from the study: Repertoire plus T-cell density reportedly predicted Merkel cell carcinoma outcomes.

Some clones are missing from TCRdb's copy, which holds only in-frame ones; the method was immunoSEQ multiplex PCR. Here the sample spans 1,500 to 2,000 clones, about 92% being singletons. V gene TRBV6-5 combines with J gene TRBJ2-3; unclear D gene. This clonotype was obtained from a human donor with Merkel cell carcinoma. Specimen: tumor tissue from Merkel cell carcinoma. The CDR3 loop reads CASSHRSLGDTQYF. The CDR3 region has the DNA TGTGCCAGCAGTCACCGTTCACTGGGCGATACGCAGTATTTT.